This T cell receptor (beta chain) is drawn from a study of patients and donors after allogeneic stem cell transplantation. This clonotype has a handful of counts. TCRdb ran MiXCR on the RT-PCR reads and lists one entry per CDR3 protein. The data contain more than 850,000 distinct CDR3 sequences, roughly 18% of them singletons. V dropped 6 bases and J dropped 7; count of bases not matched to a gene: 3. The CDR3 contains 14 residues. The sample taken for sequencing was blood, either unsorted or a sorted T cell fraction (not recorded which). The clonotype comes from a human donor who was either an allogeneic HSCT recipient or a stem cell or donor lymphocyte infusion donor (not recorded which). It is not recorded whose cells these are; they may come from a transplant donor. The chain links TRBV12-3 or TRBV12-4 to TRBJ2-3; 14 bases agree with TRBD2. Written as DNA, the CDR3 is TGTGCCAGCAGGACTAGCGGGAGGGGATATACGCAGTATTTT. Translating it yields CASRTSGRGYTQYF.